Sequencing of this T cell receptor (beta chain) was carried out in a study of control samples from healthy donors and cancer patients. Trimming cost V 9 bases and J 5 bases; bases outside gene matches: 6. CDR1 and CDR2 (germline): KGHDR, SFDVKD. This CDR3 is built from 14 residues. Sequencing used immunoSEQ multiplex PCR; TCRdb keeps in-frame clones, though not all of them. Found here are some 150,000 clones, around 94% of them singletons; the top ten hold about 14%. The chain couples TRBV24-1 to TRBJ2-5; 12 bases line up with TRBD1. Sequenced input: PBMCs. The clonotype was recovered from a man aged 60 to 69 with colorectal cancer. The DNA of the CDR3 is TGTGCCACCGGGACAGGGGGCGTTAGGGAGACCCAGTACTTC. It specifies CATGTGGVRETQYF.